This TCR beta chain was sequenced for a study of T-cell reconstitution after alpha-beta-depleted transplantation in children. The CDR3 has 15 residues. The germline gives CDR1 SGHTA, CDR2 FQGNSA. Germline trimming cut 1 base from V and 6 bases from J; bases unmatched to any gene: 7. Points from the study as a whole: Roughly two months post-transplant, alpha-beta T cells reportedly originated from several hundred graft clones that had expanded.

A TCRbeta library incorporating unique molecular identifiers was prepared. TCRdb re-analysed the PCR reads in MiXCR, keeping a single row per CDR3 protein. The data hold approximately 97,000 distinct CDR3 sequences, with 4.5% to 7.5% observed a single time. This clonotype showed up many times. Its cognate antigen is unknown. This specimen consisted of PBMCs, mostly from graft donor cells, obtained 60 days after TCRalphabeta/CD19-depleted stem cell transplant. The chain is built from TRBV7-2 and TRBJ2-7, with 9 bases identical to TRBD2. This clonotype originated in a female patient younger than 10 who had a stem cell transplant for Fanconi anemia, so the T cells may come from the graft donor. CDR3 region: CASSLGTSVVSEQYF. The CDR3 DNA reads TGTGCCAGCAGCTTAGGGACTAGCGTCGTCTCCGAGCAGTACTTC.